This T cell receptor (beta chain) was recovered during a study of T-cell reconstitution after alpha-beta-depleted transplantation in children. Per the germline V gene, CDR1 is MGHRA and CDR2 is YSYEKL. The CDR3 totals 17 residues. Trimming took 0 bases from V and 1 from J; bases not matched to a gene: 9. The library targeted TCRbeta and was prepared with unique molecular identifiers. MiXCR, applied by TCRdb to the PCR reads, yields one record per CDR3 protein. The repertoire has under 450,000 distinct CDR3 sequences, around 15% of them found once; the top ten carry approximately 28%. Notes on the study in general: A year had passed since transplant, and T-cell counts and diversity by then came mostly from newly produced T cells. About two months after transplant, alpha-beta T cells reportedly came from several hundred expanded graft clones. Surviving recipient T cells and thymic progenitors accounted for the high day-60 TCRbeta diversity observed in some patients.

Only a few counts were recorded for this clonotype. Its antigen remains unknown. The sequence came from a boy younger than two who had a stem cell transplant for Wiskott-Aldrich syndrome, so the T cells may come from the graft donor. The genes are TRBV4-1 and TRBJ2-7; 7 bases are a match to TRBD1. Specimen: PBMCs, mostly from graft donor cells, collected 360 days after TCRalphabeta/CD19-depleted stem cell transplant. DNA for the CDR3: TGCGCCAGCAGCCAAGAGATGAGACAGGGAGATTCCTACGAGCAGTACTTC. This encodes CASSQEMRQGDSYEQYF.